This T cell receptor beta chain was observed in a study of blood T cell repertoires in COVID-19. The CDR3 sequence is 17 residues long. V was pared by 10 bases and J by 3 bases, with 19 bases of the junction left unmatched. Germline CDR1 reads SNHLY; CDR2 reads FYNNEI. Produced via immunoSEQ multiplex PCR; TCRdb's table is partial and in-frame only. Of some 41,000 clones detected, approximately 90% appear once; the ten largest clones hold 15% to 18%. This rearrangement joins TRBV2 to TRBJ2-3, with 7 nucleotides matching TRBD2. The sequenced material came from peripheral blood. The sequence derives from a man between 65 and 85 years old with active COVID-19. The CDR3, as DNA: TGTGCCATGATGGACCTAAGACTAGCCGGTTCGACAGATACGCAGTATTTT. This sequence encodes CAMMDLRLAGSTDTQYF.